These T cell receptor beta chains were read from a single sample in a study of cytomegalovirus exposure and HLA in healthy donors. Assay: immunoSEQ multiplex PCR; the TCRdb copy retains only in-frame clones and omits some. The sample includes 87,000 or so clones, 60% to 75% of them seen just once. Sequenced sample: PBMCs. These receptors originate from a man in his 60s in good health and CMV-seronegative. CDR3s include the opening cysteine and the closing phenylalanine or tryptophan. Each record gives: D gene, clone size, J gene, V gene, CDR3 DNA, CDR3 protein. The D gene is left open where the match is weak. Size is stated for part of the rows, as once, few or many counts, or as a class when the clone is expanded.

d_call: -
clone_size: -
j_call: TRBJ1-1
v_call: TRBV6-1
cdr3_nt: TGTGCCAGCAGTGAAGCGCCAGGCCAAGCAGGGGAAGCTTTCTTT
cdr3_aa: CASSEAPGQAGEAFF

d_call: -
clone_size: -
j_call: TRBJ1-2
v_call: TRBV6-1
cdr3_nt: TGTGCCAGCAGTGAATGGGCTCCGACAGGCTCTAACTATGGCTACACCTTC
cdr3_aa: CASSEWAPTGSNYGYTF

d_call: TRBD2
clone_size: -
j_call: TRBJ2-3
v_call: TRBV4-1
cdr3_nt: TGCGCCAGCAGCCAAGATACTAGCGGCCTCCGGGATACGCAGTATTTT
cdr3_aa: CASSQDTSGLRDTQYF

d_call: TRBD1
clone_size: -
j_call: TRBJ1-1
v_call: TRBV2
cdr3_nt: TGTGCCAGCAGTGAAAGGATTTTGGCAGGACAGGGAAAACTCACTGAAGCTTTCTTT
cdr3_aa: CASSERILAGQGKLTEAFF

d_call: -
clone_size: -
j_call: TRBJ2-2
v_call: TRBV5-6
cdr3_nt: TGTGCCAGCAGCGACGACGGGGCGAACACCGGGGAGCTGTTTTTT
cdr3_aa: CASSDDGANTGELFF

d_call: -
clone_size: -
j_call: TRBJ1-3
v_call: TRBV19
cdr3_nt: TGTGCCAGTAGTCTACGGTGGAGCTCTGGAAACACCATATATTTT
cdr3_aa: CASSLRWSSGNTIYF

d_call: TRBD1
clone_size: -
j_call: TRBJ1-4
v_call: TRBV7-9
cdr3_nt: TGTGCCAGCAGCAATACCGGGACAGGGGTTTCTAATGAAAAACTGTTTTTT
cdr3_aa: CASSNTGTGVSNEKLFF

d_call: -
clone_size: -
j_call: TRBJ2-1
v_call: TRBV5-6
cdr3_nt: TGTGCCAGCAGCTTGGTCCAGGGCGGTGAGCAGTTCTTC
cdr3_aa: CASSLVQGGEQFF

d_call: -
clone_size: once
j_call: TRBJ2-6
v_call: TRBV9
cdr3_nt: TGTGCCAGCAGCCCAACCCCAGGGTTGTCTCTGCTGAAAGGGGCCAACGTCCTGACTTTC
cdr3_aa: CASSPTPGLSLLKGANVLTF

d_call: TRBD1
clone_size: -
j_call: TRBJ1-2
v_call: TRBV5-1
cdr3_nt: TGCGCCAGCAGGTTGGGGGACAGGGGATTTGGTGGCTACACCTTC
cdr3_aa: CASRLGDRGFGGYTF

d_call: TRBD1
clone_size: -
j_call: TRBJ1-1
v_call: TRBV6-1
cdr3_nt: TGTGCCAGCAGTTCCGACAGGGGTAAAACTGAAGCTTTCTTT
cdr3_aa: CASSSDRGKTEAFF

d_call: -
clone_size: many
j_call: TRBJ2-3
v_call: TRBV4-1
cdr3_nt: TGCGCCAGCAGCCGGCTACTTAGCGGAGGTACGCAGTATTTT
cdr3_aa: CASSRLLSGGTQYF

d_call: -
clone_size: -
j_call: TRBJ2-3
v_call: TRBV5-4
cdr3_nt: TGTGCCAGCAGAAGGAGGGGGGGAGGGCCCGGTAATACGCAGTATTTT
cdr3_aa: CASRRRGGGPGNTQYF

d_call: TRBD1
clone_size: -
j_call: TRBJ2-1
v_call: TRBV9
cdr3_nt: TGTGCCAGCAGCGCAAGACAGGGGTCCTACAATGAGCAGTTCTTC
cdr3_aa: CASSARQGSYNEQFF

d_call: TRBD2
clone_size: -
j_call: TRBJ2-3
v_call: TRBV5-1
cdr3_nt: TGCGCCAGCAGTCTTCCCGGGACTAGCGGGAGCACAGATACGCAGTATTTT
cdr3_aa: CASSLPGTSGSTDTQYF

d_call: -
clone_size: few
j_call: TRBJ2-1
v_call: TRBV5-6
cdr3_nt: TGTGCCAGCAGCCGCGGGCGGGGAGGACACTTATCGGGCAATGAGCAGTTCTTC
cdr3_aa: CASSRGRGGHLSGNEQFF

d_call: TRBD1
clone_size: -
j_call: TRBJ1-1
v_call: TRBV25-1
cdr3_nt: TGTGCCAGCAGTGAACACTCACGACAGGGGAGGGGGGCTTTCTTT
cdr3_aa: CASSEHSRQGRGAFF

d_call: -
clone_size: few
j_call: TRBJ2-1
v_call: TRBV7-9
cdr3_nt: TGTGCCAGCAGCTTATTAGTGGCCGGGACAAGCTCCTACAATGAGCAGTTCTTC
cdr3_aa: CASSLLVAGTSSYNEQFF

d_call: -
clone_size: -
j_call: TRBJ2-7
v_call: TRBV27
cdr3_nt: TGTGCCAGCAGTTCCTTAGGACAGCCCTTTGGGGAGCAGTACTTC
cdr3_aa: CASSSLGQPFGEQYF

d_call: -
clone_size: -
j_call: TRBJ2-7
v_call: TRBV10-2
cdr3_nt: TGCGCCAGCAGTGAGTCCGGGCCCGACTACGAGCAGTACTTC
cdr3_aa: CASSESGPDYEQYF

d_call: TRBD1
clone_size: -
j_call: TRBJ2-4
v_call: TRBV19
cdr3_nt: TGTGCCAGTAGTCCCGAGGGGACAGCTCTAGCCAAAAACATTCAGTACTTC
cdr3_aa: CASSPEGTALAKNIQYF

d_call: -
clone_size: few
j_call: TRBJ1-1
v_call: TRBV6-1
cdr3_nt: TGTGCCAGCATTGGAGTTGTCACTGAAGCTTTCTTT
cdr3_aa: CASIGVVTEAFF

d_call: -
clone_size: -
j_call: TRBJ2-2
v_call: TRBV29-1
cdr3_nt: TGCAGCGTTGAAGCTAGGGGTTGGCTGTTTTTT
cdr3_aa: CSVEARGWLFF

d_call: -
clone_size: -
j_call: TRBJ1-3
v_call: TRBV27
cdr3_nt: TGTGCCAGCAGCTTCAAGGCGGCTGGAAACACCATATATTTT
cdr3_aa: CASSFKAAGNTIYF

d_call: TRBD1
clone_size: few
j_call: TRBJ2-3
v_call: TRBV5-1
cdr3_nt: TGCGCCAGCAGCCTGATAACAGGGGGACCAGATACGCAGTATTTT
cdr3_aa: CASSLITGGPDTQYF

d_call: -
clone_size: -
j_call: TRBJ1-2
v_call: TRBV6-1
cdr3_nt: TGTGCCAGCAGTGAGGCAGCTAACTATGGCTACACCTTC
cdr3_aa: CASSEAANYGYTF